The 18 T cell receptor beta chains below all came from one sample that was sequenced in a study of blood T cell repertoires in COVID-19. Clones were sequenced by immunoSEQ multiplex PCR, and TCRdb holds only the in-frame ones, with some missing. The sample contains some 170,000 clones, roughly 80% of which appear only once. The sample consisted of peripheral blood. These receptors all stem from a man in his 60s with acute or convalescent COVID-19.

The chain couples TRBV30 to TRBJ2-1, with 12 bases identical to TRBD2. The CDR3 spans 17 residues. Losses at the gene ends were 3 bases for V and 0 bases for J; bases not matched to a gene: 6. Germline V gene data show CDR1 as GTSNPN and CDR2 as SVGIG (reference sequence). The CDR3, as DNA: TGTGCCTGGAGCTTACTAGCGGGGGGATTCTCCTACAATGAGCAGTTCTTC. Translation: CAWSLLAGGFSYNEQFF.

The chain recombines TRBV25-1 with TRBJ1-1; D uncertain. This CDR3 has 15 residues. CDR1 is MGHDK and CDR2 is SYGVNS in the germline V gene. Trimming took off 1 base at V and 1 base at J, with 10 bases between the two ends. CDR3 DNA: TGTGCCAGCAGTGAATGGAAGGGAGCGAACACTGAAGCTTTCTTT. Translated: CASSEWKGANTEAFF.

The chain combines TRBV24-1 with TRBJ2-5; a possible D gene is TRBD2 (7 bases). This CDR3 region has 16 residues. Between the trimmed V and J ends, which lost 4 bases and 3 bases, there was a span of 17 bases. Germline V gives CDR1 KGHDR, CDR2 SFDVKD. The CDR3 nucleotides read TGTGCCACCAGTGACGACAGGTCGGCGGGGGAAGAGACCCAGTACTTC. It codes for CATSDDRSAGEETQYF.

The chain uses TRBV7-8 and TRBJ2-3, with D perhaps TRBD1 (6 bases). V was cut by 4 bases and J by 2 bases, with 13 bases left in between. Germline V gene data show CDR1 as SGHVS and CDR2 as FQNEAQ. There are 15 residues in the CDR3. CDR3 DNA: TGTGCCAGCAGCTCGTACAGGGAGAACACAGATACGCAGTATTTT. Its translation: CASSSYRENTDTQYF.

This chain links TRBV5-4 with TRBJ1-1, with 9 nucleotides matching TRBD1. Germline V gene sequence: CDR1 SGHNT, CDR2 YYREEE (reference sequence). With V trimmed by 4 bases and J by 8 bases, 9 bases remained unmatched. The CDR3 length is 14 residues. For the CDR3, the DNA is TGTGCCAGCAGCCACGGACAGGGGCCGACAGAAGCTTTCTTT. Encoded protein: CASSHGQGPTEAFF.

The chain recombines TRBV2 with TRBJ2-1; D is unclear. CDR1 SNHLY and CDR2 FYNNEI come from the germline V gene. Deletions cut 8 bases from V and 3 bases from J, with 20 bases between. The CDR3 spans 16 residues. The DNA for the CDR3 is TGTGCCAGCGGCAGTGGTGGCAGCGCATACTACAATGAGCAGTTCTTC. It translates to CASGSGGSAYYNEQFF.

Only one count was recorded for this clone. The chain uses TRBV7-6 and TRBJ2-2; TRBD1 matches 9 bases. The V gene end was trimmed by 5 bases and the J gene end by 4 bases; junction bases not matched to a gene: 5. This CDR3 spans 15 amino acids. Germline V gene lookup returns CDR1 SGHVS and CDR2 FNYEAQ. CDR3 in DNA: TGTGCCAGCAGCGTACAGGGGGCTGGCACCGGGGAGCTGTTTTTT. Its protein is CASSVQGAGTGELFF.

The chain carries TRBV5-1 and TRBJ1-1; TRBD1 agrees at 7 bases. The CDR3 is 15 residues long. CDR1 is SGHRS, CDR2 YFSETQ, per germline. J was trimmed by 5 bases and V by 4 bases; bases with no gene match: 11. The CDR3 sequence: CASSGEEGARTEAFF. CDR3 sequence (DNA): TGCGCCAGCAGCGGAGAAGAGGGGGCACGGACTGAAGCTTTCTTT.

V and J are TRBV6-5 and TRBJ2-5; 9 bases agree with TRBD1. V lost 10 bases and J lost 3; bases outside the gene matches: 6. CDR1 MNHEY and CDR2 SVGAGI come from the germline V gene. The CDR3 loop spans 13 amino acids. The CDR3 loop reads CATVRTGEETQYF. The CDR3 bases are TGTGCCACCGTCAGGACAGGGGAAGAGACCCAGTACTTC.

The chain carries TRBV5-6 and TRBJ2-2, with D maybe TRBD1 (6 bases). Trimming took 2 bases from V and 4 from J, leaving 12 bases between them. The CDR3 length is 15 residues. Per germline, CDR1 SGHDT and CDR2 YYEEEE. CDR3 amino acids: CASSLPGTITGELFF. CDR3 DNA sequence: TGTGCCAGCAGCTTACCCGGGACAATCACCGGGGAGCTGTTTTTT.

This CDR3 reads CASSRGQNLDTQYF. DNA of the CDR3: TGTGCCAGCAGCCGGGGACAGAACTTAGATACGCAGTATTTT. The J gene is TRBJ2-3, the V gene TRBV7-2, with 7 bases fitting TRBD1. Trimming removed 5 bases from V and 5 bases from J; junction bases left unmatched: 7. The CDR3 sequence is 14 residues long. From germline, CDR1 is SGHTA and CDR2 FQGNSA.

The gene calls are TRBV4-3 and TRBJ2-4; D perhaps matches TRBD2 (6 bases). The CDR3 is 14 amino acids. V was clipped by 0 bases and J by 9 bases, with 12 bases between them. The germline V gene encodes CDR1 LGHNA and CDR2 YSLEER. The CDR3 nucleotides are TGCGCCAGCAGCCAAGAGGAAGGGGAGGTCATTCAGTACTTC. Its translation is CASSQEEGEVIQYF.

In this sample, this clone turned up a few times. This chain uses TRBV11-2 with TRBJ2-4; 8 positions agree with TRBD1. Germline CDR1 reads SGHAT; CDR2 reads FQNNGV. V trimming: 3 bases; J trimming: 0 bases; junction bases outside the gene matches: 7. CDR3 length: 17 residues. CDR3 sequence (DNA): TGTGCCAGCAGCTTTGGACAGGGAACACTAGCCAAAAACATTCAGTACTTC. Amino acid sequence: CASSFGQGTLAKNIQYF.

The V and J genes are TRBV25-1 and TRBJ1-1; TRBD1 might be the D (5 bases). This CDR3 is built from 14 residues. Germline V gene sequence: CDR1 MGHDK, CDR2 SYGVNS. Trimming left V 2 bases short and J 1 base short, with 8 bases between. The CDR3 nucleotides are TGTGCCAGCAGTGAACTAGGGGCGAACACTGAAGCTTTCTTT. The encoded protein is CASSELGANTEAFF. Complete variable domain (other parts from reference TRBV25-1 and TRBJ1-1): EADIYQTPRYLVIGTGKKITLECSQTMGHDKMYWYQQDPGMELHLIHYSYGVNSTEKGDLSSESTVSRIRTEHFPLTLESARPSHTSQYLCASSELGANTEAFFGQGTRLTVV.

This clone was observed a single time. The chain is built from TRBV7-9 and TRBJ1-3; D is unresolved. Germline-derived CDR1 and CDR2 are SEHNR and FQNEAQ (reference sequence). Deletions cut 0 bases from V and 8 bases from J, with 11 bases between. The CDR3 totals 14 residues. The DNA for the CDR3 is TGTGCCAGCAGCTTAGCGCTCCAGGTGCACACCATATATTTT. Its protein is CASSLALQVHTIYF.

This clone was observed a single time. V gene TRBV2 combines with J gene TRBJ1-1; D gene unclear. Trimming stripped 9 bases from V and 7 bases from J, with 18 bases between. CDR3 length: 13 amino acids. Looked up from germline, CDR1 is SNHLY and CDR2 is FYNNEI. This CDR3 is CASRIDAVSEAFF. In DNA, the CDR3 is TGTGCCAGTCGAATTGATGCGGTGAGTGAAGCTTTCTTT.

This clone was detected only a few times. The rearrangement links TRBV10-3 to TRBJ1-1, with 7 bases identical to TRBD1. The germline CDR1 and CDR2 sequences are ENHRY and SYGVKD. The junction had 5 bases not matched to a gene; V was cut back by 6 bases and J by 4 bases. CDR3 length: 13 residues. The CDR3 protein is CAIRGQSGTEAFF. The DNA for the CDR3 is TGTGCCATCAGGGGACAGAGCGGCACTGAAGCTTTCTTT.

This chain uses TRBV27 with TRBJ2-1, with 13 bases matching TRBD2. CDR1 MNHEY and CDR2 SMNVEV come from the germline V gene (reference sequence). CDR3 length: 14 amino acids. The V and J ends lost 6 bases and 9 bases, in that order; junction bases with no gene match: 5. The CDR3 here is CASSMTSGGSEQFF. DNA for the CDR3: TGTGCCAGCAGCATGACTAGCGGGGGGTCTGAGCAGTTCTTC.